This TCR beta chain was obtained from a study of blood T cell repertoires in COVID-19. Study background: From T cells, B-cell-depleted T cells, or PBMCs came the material, which was cDNA or gDNA.

In the source study's methods: Estimation of nucleated cell counts was performed using reference gene primer amplification. Profiling relied on immunoSEQ multiplex PCR, and the TCRdb table lists in-frame clones only, not all of them. The V and J calls and clone size were taken over from that table, and D and trimming were inferred from the DNA. The sample has roughly 84,000 clones; roughly 78% are singletons. Seattle patients were enrolled while actively infected and followed longitudinally. Sequenced material: peripheral blood. The receptor's source is a man in his sixties with COVID-19, enrolled during active disease.

CDR3 in DNA: TGTGCCAGCAGCGTAGAGAGAGCGGGGGGGCCCGGCTACAATGAGCAGTTCTTC. It translates to CASSVERAGGPGYNEQFF. This chain joins TRBV9 and TRBJ2-1; 10 bases are a match to TRBD2. From germline, CDR1 is SGDLS and CDR2 YYNGEE. The CDR3 covers 18 residues. V lost 0 bases and J lost 3; bases outside the gene matches: 9.